The rows below give T cell receptor beta chains drawn from one sample of a study of T cells after yellow fever vaccination. TCRdb called the 5' RACE reads again in MiXCR, with one record for every CDR3 protein. The table records some 110,000 distinct CDR3 sequences, roughly 6.8% of them present only once. The input for sequencing was CD4+ T cells sorted from PBMCs, taken 35 to 50 days after the first yellow fever vaccination. The receptors shown here come from a man younger than 35 who received the YFV17D yellow fever vaccine. The CDR3 runs from the conserved cysteine through the conserved F or W. The order of the fields is clone size, CDR3 length, D gene, J gene, V gene, CDR3 protein, CDR3 DNA. A D gene is named only where the DNA matches it firmly. Only some rows state a clone size, as once, few, many or a class for expanded clones.

clone_size: many; cdr3_length: 17; d_call: NA; j_call: TRBJ2-2; v_call: TRBV4-3; cdr3_aa: CASSRSSRGQNTGELFF; cdr3_nt: TGCGCCAGCAGCCGCAGTTCCAGGGGCCAAAACACCGGGGAGCTGTTTTTT
clone_size: many; cdr3_length: 12; d_call: NA; j_call: TRBJ2-3; v_call: TRBV6-4; cdr3_aa: CASSDVTDTQYF; cdr3_nt: TGTGCCAGCAGTGACGTGACAGATACGCAGTATTTT
clone_size: many; cdr3_length: 14; d_call: NA; j_call: TRBJ1-2; v_call: TRBV4-2; cdr3_aa: CASSRGGGGYGYTF; cdr3_nt: TGTGCCAGCAGCCGAGGGGGGGGAGGCTATGGCTACACCTTC
clone_size: many; cdr3_length: 16; d_call: TRBD1; j_call: TRBJ1-2; v_call: TRBV5-6; cdr3_aa: CASSSVWPEGAGGYTF; cdr3_nt: TGTGCCAGCAGCTCGGTATGGCCGGAGGGGGCAGGCGGCTACACCTTC
clone_size: many; cdr3_length: 16; d_call: TRBD1; j_call: TRBJ2-3; v_call: TRBV7-2; cdr3_aa: CASLLGQRGFTDTQYF; cdr3_nt: TGTGCCAGCCTATTGGGACAGAGAGGATTCACAGATACGCAGTATTTT
clone_size: many; cdr3_length: 14; d_call: NA; j_call: TRBJ2-2; v_call: TRBV19; cdr3_aa: CASSITRTTGELFF; cdr3_nt: TGTGCCAGTAGTATAACCAGGACCACCGGGGAGCTGTTTTTT
clone_size: many; cdr3_length: 17; d_call: NA; j_call: TRBJ2-5; v_call: TRBV6-5; cdr3_aa: CASSRIPKQGPQETQYF; cdr3_nt: TGTGCCAGCAGTCGGATTCCTAAACAGGGACCCCAAGAGACCCAGTACTTC
clone_size: many; cdr3_length: 15; d_call: TRBD1; j_call: TRBJ2-1; v_call: TRBV9; cdr3_aa: CASSVMGQAINEQFF; cdr3_nt: TGTGCCAGCAGCGTAATGGGACAGGCAATTAATGAGCAGTTCTTC
clone_size: few; cdr3_length: 14; d_call: NA; j_call: TRBJ2-7; v_call: TRBV6-2/TRBV6-3; cdr3_aa: CASRESGQSYEQYF; cdr3_nt: TGTGCCAGCAGGGAATCTGGACAGTCCTACGAGCAGTACTTC
clone_size: many; cdr3_length: 17; d_call: NA; j_call: TRBJ2-6; v_call: TRBV5-1; cdr3_aa: CASSLYRDLAGANVLTF; cdr3_nt: TGCGCCAGCAGCTTGTACAGGGATTTGGCTGGGGCCAACGTCCTGACTTTC
clone_size: many; cdr3_length: 16; d_call: NA; j_call: TRBJ1-1; v_call: TRBV7-6; cdr3_aa: CASSLSSWGSDTEAFF; cdr3_nt: TGTGCCAGCAGCTTAAGTAGTTGGGGTTCGGACACTGAAGCTTTCTTT
clone_size: few; cdr3_length: 17; d_call: NA; j_call: TRBJ1-2; v_call: TRBV20-1; cdr3_aa: CSPWGPRGGDLGYGYTF; cdr3_nt: TGCAGTCCCTGGGGCCCACGGGGTGGAGATCTCGGCTATGGCTACACCTTC
clone_size: many; cdr3_length: 14; d_call: NA; j_call: TRBJ1-1; v_call: TRBV7-2; cdr3_aa: CASSWKGMGTEAFF; cdr3_nt: TGTGCCAGCAGTTGGAAGGGGATGGGCACTGAAGCTTTCTTT
clone_size: many; cdr3_length: 14; d_call: NA; j_call: TRBJ1-5; v_call: TRBV6-2/TRBV6-3; cdr3_aa: CASRYTGGRQPQHF; cdr3_nt: TGTGCCAGCAGATACACCGGGGGCCGGCAGCCCCAGCATTTT
clone_size: many; cdr3_length: 13; d_call: NA; j_call: TRBJ2-5; v_call: TRBV20-1; cdr3_aa: CSARDLELGTQYF; cdr3_nt: TGCAGTGCTAGAGACCTAGAATTGGGGACCCAGTACTTC
clone_size: many; cdr3_length: 13; d_call: TRBD1; j_call: TRBJ2-7; v_call: TRBV20-1; cdr3_aa: CSALRDRVEEQYF; cdr3_nt: TGCAGTGCTCTCCGGGACAGGGTCGAGGAGCAGTACTTC
clone_size: many; cdr3_length: 16; d_call: TRBD2; j_call: TRBJ2-5; v_call: TRBV30; cdr3_aa: CAWSLLGDSGGRTQYF; cdr3_nt: TGTGCCTGGAGTTTACTCGGGGATAGCGGGGGTCGGACCCAGTACTTC
clone_size: many; cdr3_length: 15; d_call: TRBD2; j_call: TRBJ2-1; v_call: TRBV7-2; cdr3_aa: CASSSTLAANNEQFF; cdr3_nt: TGTGCCAGCAGCTCCACCCTAGCGGCCAACAATGAGCAGTTCTTC
clone_size: many; cdr3_length: 15; d_call: NA; j_call: TRBJ1-2; v_call: TRBV6-1; cdr3_aa: CASSEVRAGHYGYTF; cdr3_nt: TGTGCCAGCAGTGAAGTCCGTGCGGGCCACTATGGCTACACCTTC
clone_size: many; cdr3_length: 13; d_call: NA; j_call: TRBJ1-6; v_call: TRBV5-6; cdr3_aa: CASSLGTYSPLHF; cdr3_nt: TGTGCCAGCAGCTTGGGAACCTATTCACCCCTCCACTTT
clone_size: many; cdr3_length: 14; d_call: NA; j_call: TRBJ2-5; v_call: TRBV7-9; cdr3_aa: CASSSSGGPGTQYF; cdr3_nt: TGTGCCAGCAGCTCCTCTGGGGGGCCGGGGACCCAGTACTTC
clone_size: many; cdr3_length: 14; d_call: NA; j_call: TRBJ1-1; v_call: TRBV7-2; cdr3_aa: CASSLTRWNTEAFF; cdr3_nt: TGTGCCAGCAGCTTAACGCGGTGGAACACTGAAGCTTTCTTT
clone_size: NA; cdr3_length: 16; d_call: NA; j_call: TRBJ1-3; v_call: TRBV5-1; cdr3_aa: CASSDLPGVSGNTIYF; cdr3_nt: TGCGCCAGCAGCGACCTCCCAGGGGTTTCTGGAAACACCATATATTTT
clone_size: many; cdr3_length: 15; d_call: NA; j_call: TRBJ2-5; v_call: TRBV3-1; cdr3_aa: CASSQGGGTRETQYF; cdr3_nt: TGTGCCAGCAGCCAAGGAGGTGGAACCCGGGAGACCCAGTACTTC
clone_size: many; cdr3_length: 13; d_call: TRBD1; j_call: TRBJ1-5; v_call: TRBV20-1; cdr3_aa: CSATGGNNQPQHF; cdr3_nt: TGCAGTGCTACAGGGGGTAACAATCAGCCCCAGCATTTT
clone_size: many; cdr3_length: 14; d_call: NA; j_call: TRBJ2-3; v_call: TRBV11-2; cdr3_aa: CASTRPPSTDTQYF; cdr3_nt: TGTGCCAGCACCCGACCTCCCTCAACAGATACGCAGTATTTT
clone_size: few; cdr3_length: 15; d_call: TRBD2; j_call: TRBJ2-1; v_call: TRBV6-5; cdr3_aa: CASSYAASGINEQFF; cdr3_nt: TGTGCCAGCAGTTACGCGGCTAGCGGGATCAATGAGCAGTTCTTC
clone_size: many; cdr3_length: 16; d_call: NA; j_call: TRBJ2-2; v_call: TRBV7-2; cdr3_aa: CASRAGRPSNTGELFF; cdr3_nt: TGTGCCAGCAGAGCAGGGCGGCCGTCGAACACCGGGGAGCTGTTTTTT
clone_size: many; cdr3_length: 12; d_call: NA; j_call: TRBJ2-1; v_call: TRBV7-9; cdr3_aa: CASGLQGYEQFF; cdr3_nt: TGTGCCAGCGGACTACAGGGCTATGAGCAGTTCTTC
clone_size: many; cdr3_length: 19; d_call: TRBD2; j_call: TRBJ2-6; v_call: TRBV4-3; cdr3_aa: CASSQRVPDGGFGANVLTF; cdr3_nt: TGCGCCAGCAGCCAAAGGGTCCCAGACGGGGGGTTTGGGGCCAACGTCCTGACTTTC
clone_size: few; cdr3_length: 16; d_call: NA; j_call: TRBJ2-1; v_call: TRBV9; cdr3_aa: CASSVGTVPDLNEQFF; cdr3_nt: TGTGCCAGCAGCGTAGGGACAGTGCCAGACCTCAATGAGCAGTTCTTC
clone_size: many; cdr3_length: 16; d_call: NA; j_call: TRBJ2-2; v_call: TRBV5-1; cdr3_aa: CASSLTPQGGIGELFF; cdr3_nt: TGCGCCAGCAGCCTGACCCCACAGGGGGGGATCGGGGAGCTGTTTTTT
clone_size: many; cdr3_length: 14; d_call: NA; j_call: TRBJ2-5; v_call: TRBV7-9; cdr3_aa: CASSFWAIQETQYF; cdr3_nt: TGTGCCAGCAGCTTTTGGGCGATCCAAGAGACCCAGTACTTC
clone_size: NA; cdr3_length: 12; d_call: NA; j_call: TRBJ2-2; v_call: TRBV20-1; cdr3_aa: CSASKGTGELFF; cdr3_nt: TGCAGTGCTAGTAAGGGCACCGGGGAGCTGTTTTTT
clone_size: many; cdr3_length: 14; d_call: NA; j_call: TRBJ2-7; v_call: TRBV27; cdr3_aa: CASSPGDNLYEQYF; cdr3_nt: TGTGCCAGCAGTCCTGGGGACAACCTCTACGAGCAGTACTTC
clone_size: many; cdr3_length: 16; d_call: NA; j_call: TRBJ2-4; v_call: TRBV5-5; cdr3_aa: CASSPRVLLAKNIQYF; cdr3_nt: TGTGCCAGCAGCCCCAGGGTCTTACTAGCCAAAAACATTCAGTACTTC
clone_size: many; cdr3_length: 15; d_call: TRBD1; j_call: TRBJ2-7; v_call: TRBV5-5; cdr3_aa: CASSDPGTGVYEQYF; cdr3_nt: TGTGCCAGCAGTGATCCCGGGACAGGGGTATACGAGCAGTACTTC
clone_size: few; cdr3_length: 15; d_call: NA; j_call: TRBJ2-5; v_call: TRBV5-4; cdr3_aa: CASSPTGGRGETQYF; cdr3_nt: TGTGCCAGCAGCCCCACCGGGGGGCGCGGGGAGACCCAGTACTTC
clone_size: many; cdr3_length: 13; d_call: NA; j_call: TRBJ2-1; v_call: TRBV7-3; cdr3_aa: CASSSPGDNHQFF; cdr3_nt: TGTGCCAGCAGCTCCCCAGGGGACAATCATCAGTTCTTC
clone_size: few; cdr3_length: 16; d_call: NA; j_call: TRBJ1-6; v_call: TRBV20-1; cdr3_aa: CSARAAGSSYNSPLHF; cdr3_nt: TGCAGTGCTAGAGCCGCAGGGAGCTCCTATAATTCACCCCTCCACTTT
clone_size: few; cdr3_length: 13; d_call: NA; j_call: TRBJ1-1; v_call: TRBV18; cdr3_aa: CASSTDRNTEAFF; cdr3_nt: TGTGCCAGCTCAACTGATAGGAACACTGAAGCTTTCTTT
clone_size: few; cdr3_length: 15; d_call: NA; j_call: TRBJ2-5; v_call: TRBV7-9; cdr3_aa: CASSLRTGAKRPQYF; cdr3_nt: TGTGCCAGCAGCTTACGTACAGGCGCCAAGAGACCCCAGTACTTC
clone_size: many; cdr3_length: 16; d_call: NA; j_call: TRBJ1-1; v_call: TRBV4-1; cdr3_aa: CASSQALLLGNTEAFF; cdr3_nt: TGCGCCAGCAGCCAAGCGTTACTCCTCGGGAACACTGAAGCTTTCTTT
clone_size: few; cdr3_length: 15; d_call: NA; j_call: TRBJ1-2; v_call: TRBV7-9; cdr3_aa: CASSPQGVSNYGYTF; cdr3_nt: TGTGCCAGCAGCCCCCAAGGGGTTTCTAACTATGGCTACACCTTC
clone_size: NA; cdr3_length: 15; d_call: TRBD2; j_call: TRBJ2-1; v_call: TRBV5-4; cdr3_aa: CASSVTSGVLNEQFF; cdr3_nt: TGTGCCAGCAGCGTCACTAGCGGGGTCTTGAATGAGCAGTTCTTC
clone_size: many; cdr3_length: 15; d_call: TRBD2; j_call: TRBJ2-1; v_call: TRBV3-1; cdr3_aa: CASRRTSGGYNEQFF; cdr3_nt: TGTGCCAGCAGACGAACTAGCGGGGGTTACAATGAGCAGTTCTTC
clone_size: many; cdr3_length: 16; d_call: TRBD2; j_call: TRBJ2-2; v_call: TRBV6-1; cdr3_aa: CASSSFASGGVGELFF; cdr3_nt: TGTGCCAGCAGCTCCTTTGCTAGCGGGGGAGTTGGGGAGCTGTTTTTT
clone_size: many; cdr3_length: 13; d_call: NA; j_call: TRBJ2-5; v_call: TRBV24-1; cdr3_aa: CATGDGGPETQYF; cdr3_nt: TGTGCCACCGGAGACGGGGGTCCCGAGACCCAGTACTTC
clone_size: many; cdr3_length: 13; d_call: NA; j_call: TRBJ2-1; v_call: TRBV5-1; cdr3_aa: CASSERGGGEQFF; cdr3_nt: TGCGCCAGCAGCGAGCGGGGAGGGGGTGAGCAGTTCTTC
clone_size: many; cdr3_length: 14; d_call: TRBD2; j_call: TRBJ2-3; v_call: TRBV20-1; cdr3_aa: CSALIAGGFPGQYF; cdr3_nt: TGCAGTGCCCTGATAGCGGGGGGTTTTCCTGGGCAGTATTTT
clone_size: NA; cdr3_length: 13; d_call: NA; j_call: TRBJ1-2; v_call: TRBV2; cdr3_aa: CASNRDGGYGYTF; cdr3_nt: TGTGCCAGCAACAGGGACGGGGGATATGGCTACACCTTC
clone_size: many; cdr3_length: 14; d_call: TRBD1; j_call: TRBJ1-2; v_call: TRBV4-3; cdr3_aa: CASSQGTGVKGYTF; cdr3_nt: TGCGCCAGCAGCCAAGGGACAGGAGTGAAGGGCTACACCTTC
clone_size: many; cdr3_length: 13; d_call: NA; j_call: TRBJ1-6; v_call: TRBV2; cdr3_aa: CASKSSYNSPLHF; cdr3_nt: TGTGCCAGCAAAAGCTCCTATAATTCACCCCTCCACTTT
clone_size: NA; cdr3_length: 13; d_call: NA; j_call: TRBJ2-2; v_call: TRBV18; cdr3_aa: CARSPQRTGELFF; cdr3_nt: TGTGCCAGATCACCACAGCGGACCGGGGAGCTGTTTTTT
clone_size: many; cdr3_length: 15; d_call: NA; j_call: TRBJ1-5; v_call: TRBV10-3; cdr3_aa: CAISGGQGSGQPQHF; cdr3_nt: TGTGCCATCAGTGGTGGGCAGGGTTCGGGTCAGCCCCAGCATTTT